This T cell receptor beta chain was profiled in a study of Graves' ophthalmopathy and Graves' hyperthyroidism. Donors with ophthalmopathy: moderate-to-severe activity, CAS ≥3, NOSPECS ≥4, duration under 3 months. Uncontrolled infections, other autoimmune diseases, pregnancy or lactation barred patients from enrollment. A few counts support this clonotype. Losses at the gene ends were 6 bases for V and 4 bases for J; bases not matched to a gene: 5. CDR3 length: 13 amino acids. Germline CDR1 reads DFQATT; CDR2 reads SNEGSKA (reference sequence). As the template, RNA transcripts were used to amplify TCR beta CDR3 regions. Second-round multiplex PCR followed a first-round RT-PCR using HTBI primers. TCRdb analysed the multiplex PCR reads with MiXCR anew, one entry per CDR3 protein. The repertoire holds 230,000 or so distinct CDR3 sequences, with approximately 42% as singletons.

Sequencing was carried out using peripheral blood. This receptor was identified in an adult man with Graves' ophthalmopathy. The chain couples TRBV20-1 to TRBJ1-2; 10 nucleotides line up with TRBD1. DNA of the CDR3: TGCAGTGCGAAGGGACAGGGGCCCTATGGCTACACCTTC. Protein product: CSAKGQGPYGYTF.